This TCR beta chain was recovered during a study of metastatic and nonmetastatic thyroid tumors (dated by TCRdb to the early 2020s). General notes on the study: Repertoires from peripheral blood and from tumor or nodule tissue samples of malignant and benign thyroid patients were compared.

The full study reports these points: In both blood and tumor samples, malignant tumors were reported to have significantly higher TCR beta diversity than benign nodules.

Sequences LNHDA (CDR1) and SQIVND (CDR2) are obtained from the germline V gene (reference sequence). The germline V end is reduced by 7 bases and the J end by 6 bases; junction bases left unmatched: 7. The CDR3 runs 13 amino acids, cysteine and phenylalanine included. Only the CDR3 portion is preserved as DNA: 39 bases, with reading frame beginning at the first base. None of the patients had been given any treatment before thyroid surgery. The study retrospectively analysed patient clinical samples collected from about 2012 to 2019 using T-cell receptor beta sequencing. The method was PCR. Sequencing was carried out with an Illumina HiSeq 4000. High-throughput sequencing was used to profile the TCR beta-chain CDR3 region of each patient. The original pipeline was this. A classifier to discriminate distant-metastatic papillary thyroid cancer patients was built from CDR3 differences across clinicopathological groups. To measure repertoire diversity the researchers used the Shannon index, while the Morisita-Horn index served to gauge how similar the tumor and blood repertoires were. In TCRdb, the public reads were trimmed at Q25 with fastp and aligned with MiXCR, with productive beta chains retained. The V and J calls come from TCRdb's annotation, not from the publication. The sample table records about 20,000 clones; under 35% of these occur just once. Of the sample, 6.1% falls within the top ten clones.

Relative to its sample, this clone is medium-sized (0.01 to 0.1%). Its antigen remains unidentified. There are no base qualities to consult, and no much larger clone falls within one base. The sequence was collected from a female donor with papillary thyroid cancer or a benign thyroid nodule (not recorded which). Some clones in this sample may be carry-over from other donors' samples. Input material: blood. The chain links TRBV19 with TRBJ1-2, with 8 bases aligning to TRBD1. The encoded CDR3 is CASIRAGGHGYTF. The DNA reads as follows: TGTGCCAGTATAAGGGCAGGGGGCCATGGCTACACCTTC.